Listed below are T cell receptor beta chains from one sample, sequenced in a study of blood T cell repertoires in COVID-19. The method was immunoSEQ multiplex PCR; TCRdb's version includes in-frame clones alone and lacks a portion of them. The table lists about 120,000 clones, 81% of them singletons. Input material: peripheral blood. The receptors stem from a man aged 45-60 years with acute or convalescent COVID-19. CDR3s include the opening cysteine and the closing phenylalanine or tryptophan. Fields, in order: V gene, J gene, clone size, CDR3 length, D gene, CDR3 protein, CDR3 DNA. The D gene is left open where the match is weak. Rows may omit the clone size; those that give it use once, few, many or a size class.

v_call: TRBV19
j_call: TRBJ1-5
clone_size: .
cdr3_length: 15
d_call: .
cdr3_aa: CASSMTGRSNQPQHF
cdr3_nt: TGTGCCAGTAGTATGACAGGCCGTAGCAATCAGCCCCAGCATTTT

v_call: TRBV13
j_call: TRBJ2-1
clone_size: .
cdr3_length: 13
d_call: TRBD2
cdr3_aa: CASSPSGGNEQFF
cdr3_nt: TGTGCCAGCAGCCCTAGCGGGGGGAATGAGCAGTTCTTC

v_call: TRBV28
j_call: TRBJ1-3
clone_size: .
cdr3_length: 15
d_call: .
cdr3_aa: CASSHTGLGGNTIYF
cdr3_nt: TGTGCCAGCAGTCATACAGGGTTGGGTGGAAACACCATATATTTT

v_call: TRBV27
j_call: TRBJ1-4
clone_size: few
cdr3_length: 16
d_call: TRBD1
cdr3_aa: CASSLSLGTGREKLFF
cdr3_nt: TGTGCCAGCAGTTTATCGTTGGGGACAGGGCGCGAAAAACTGTTTTTT

v_call: TRBV29-1
j_call: TRBJ1-2
clone_size: .
cdr3_length: 13
d_call: .
cdr3_aa: CSVGQPNRGGYTF
cdr3_nt: TGCAGCGTTGGACAACCCAATCGAGGGGGCTACACCTTC

v_call: TRBV9
j_call: TRBJ2-1
clone_size: once
cdr3_length: 17
d_call: TRBD1
cdr3_aa: CASSEEGGQGWYNEQFF
cdr3_nt: TGTGCCAGCAGCGAGGAGGGAGGACAGGGCTGGTACAATGAGCAGTTCTTC

v_call: TRBV3-1/TRBV3-2
j_call: TRBJ2-5
clone_size: .
cdr3_length: 14
d_call: TRBD1
cdr3_aa: CASSRRQGRETQYF
cdr3_nt: TGTGCCAGCAGCCGGAGACAGGGCCGGGAGACCCAGTACTTC

v_call: TRBV7-3
j_call: TRBJ2-1
clone_size: .
cdr3_length: 15
d_call: .
cdr3_aa: CASSSGTRTYNEQFF
cdr3_nt: TGTGCCAGCAGCTCCGGGACAAGGACCTACAATGAGCAGTTCTTC

v_call: TRBV7-3
j_call: TRBJ1-2
clone_size: .
cdr3_length: 15
d_call: .
cdr3_aa: CASSNRPGTPNGYTF
cdr3_nt: TGTGCCAGCAGCAACCGCCCCGGGACTCCTAACGGCTACACCTTC

v_call: TRBV5-4
j_call: TRBJ1-2
clone_size: .
cdr3_length: 13
d_call: .
cdr3_aa: CASSLAGGAGYTF
cdr3_nt: TGTGCCAGCAGCTTGGCCGGGGGAGCTGGCTACACCTTC

v_call: TRBV5-6
j_call: TRBJ2-3
clone_size: .
cdr3_length: 17
d_call: TRBD2
cdr3_aa: CASSFLRASGLGDTQYF
cdr3_nt: TGTGCCAGCAGCTTTCTCCGGGCTAGCGGTTTGGGAGATACGCAGTATTTT

v_call: TRBV5-6
j_call: TRBJ2-3
clone_size: .
cdr3_length: 14
d_call: TRBD2
cdr3_aa: CASSFRLAADTQYF
cdr3_nt: TGTGCCAGCAGCTTTCGACTAGCGGCAGATACGCAGTATTTT

v_call: TRBV27
j_call: TRBJ2-3
clone_size: .
cdr3_length: 14
d_call: TRBD2
cdr3_aa: CASRDYSVTDTQYF
cdr3_nt: TGTGCCAGCCGGGACTACTCAGTCACAGATACGCAGTATTTT

v_call: TRBV3-1/TRBV3-2
j_call: TRBJ1-3
clone_size: .
cdr3_length: 12
d_call: .
cdr3_aa: CASSQDQGNLYF
cdr3_nt: TGTGCCAGCAGCCAAGATCAGGGAAATTTATATTTT

v_call: TRBV6-5
j_call: TRBJ1-2
clone_size: .
cdr3_length: 15
d_call: .
cdr3_aa: CASSYSSQGMGGYTF
cdr3_nt: TGTGCCAGCAGTTACTCGTCGCAGGGGATGGGAGGCTACACCTTC

v_call: TRBV7-6
j_call: TRBJ1-1
clone_size: .
cdr3_length: 15
d_call: TRBD1
cdr3_aa: CASSSITGGGTEAFF
cdr3_nt: TGTGCCAGCAGCTCAATAACAGGGGGAGGGACTGAAGCTTTCTTT

v_call: TRBV11-1
j_call: TRBJ2-7
clone_size: .
cdr3_length: 12
d_call: .
cdr3_aa: CASSLQGYEQYF
cdr3_nt: TGTGCCAGCAGCCTACAGGGTTACGAGCAGTACTTC

v_call: TRBV6-6
j_call: TRBJ2-2
clone_size: .
cdr3_length: 14
d_call: .
cdr3_aa: CASGQGGSTGELFF
cdr3_nt: TGTGCCAGCGGACAGGGAGGGAGCACCGGGGAGCTGTTTTTT

v_call: TRBV5-1
j_call: TRBJ1-2
clone_size: .
cdr3_length: 16
d_call: TRBD1
cdr3_aa: CASSETGTGGTYGYTF
cdr3_nt: TGCGCCAGCAGCGAAACCGGGACAGGGGGAACCTATGGCTACACCTTC

v_call: TRBV10-1
j_call: TRBJ2-3
clone_size: .
cdr3_length: 13
d_call: TRBD1
cdr3_aa: CASSVQGTDTQYF
cdr3_nt: TGCGCCAGCAGTGTACAGGGGACAGATACGCAGTATTTT

v_call: TRBV6-6
j_call: TRBJ2-1
clone_size: few
cdr3_length: 15
d_call: .
cdr3_aa: CASSYEASSYNEQFF
cdr3_nt: TGTGCCAGCAGTTACGAGGCGAGCTCCTACAATGAGCAGTTCTTC

v_call: TRBV5-6
j_call: TRBJ2-6
clone_size: once
cdr3_length: 17
d_call: .
cdr3_aa: CASSFSGSSSGANVLTF
cdr3_nt: TGTGCCAGCAGCTTCTCCGGGAGTTCCTCTGGGGCCAACGTCCTGACTTTC

v_call: TRBV7-9
j_call: TRBJ2-7
clone_size: .
cdr3_length: 15
d_call: .
cdr3_aa: CASSLNRVRTYEQYF
cdr3_nt: TGTGCCAGCAGCTTGAACAGGGTCCGGACCTACGAGCAGTACTTC

v_call: TRBV24-1
j_call: TRBJ1-5
clone_size: .
cdr3_length: 15
d_call: TRBD1
cdr3_aa: CATSRQGGGNQPQHF
cdr3_nt: TGTGCCACCAGCCGACAGGGAGGTGGCAATCAGCCCCAGCATTTT

v_call: TRBV9
j_call: TRBJ1-5
clone_size: .
cdr3_length: 17
d_call: .
cdr3_aa: CASSVETTFAGNQPQHF
cdr3_nt: TGTGCCAGCAGCGTAGAAACTACGTTTGCCGGCAATCAGCCCCAGCATTTT

v_call: TRBV11-2
j_call: TRBJ1-1
clone_size: .
cdr3_length: 13
d_call: .
cdr3_aa: CASSTWDNSEAFF
cdr3_nt: TGTGCCAGCAGCACTTGGGACAATTCTGAAGCTTTCTTT

v_call: TRBV6-5
j_call: TRBJ1-5
clone_size: .
cdr3_length: 15
d_call: TRBD1
cdr3_aa: CASNQVTGMNQPQHF
cdr3_nt: TGTGCCAGCAACCAAGTGACAGGGATGAATCAGCCCCAGCATTTT

v_call: TRBV18
j_call: TRBJ1-3
clone_size: .
cdr3_length: 16
d_call: TRBD1
cdr3_aa: CASSPPQGQGRNTIYF
cdr3_nt: TGTGCCAGCTCACCTCCTCAGGGACAGGGACGAAACACCATATATTTT

v_call: TRBV2
j_call: TRBJ2-5
clone_size: .
cdr3_length: 14
d_call: TRBD2
cdr3_aa: CASSLAGAVETQYF
cdr3_nt: TGTGCCAGCAGTTTAGCGGGGGCGGTCGAGACCCAGTACTTC

v_call: TRBV19
j_call: TRBJ1-5
clone_size: .
cdr3_length: 16
d_call: TRBD1
cdr3_aa: CASSILGQHSNQPQHF
cdr3_nt: TGTGCCAGTAGTATTTTGGGACAGCATAGCAATCAGCCCCAGCATTTT

v_call: TRBV5-1
j_call: TRBJ1-2
clone_size: .
cdr3_length: 14
d_call: TRBD1
cdr3_aa: CASSLGTGGNGYTF
cdr3_nt: TGCGCCAGCAGCTTGGGCACAGGGGGAAATGGCTACACCTTC

v_call: TRBV5-1
j_call: TRBJ1-1
clone_size: once
cdr3_length: 14
d_call: .
cdr3_aa: CASSLDNANTEAFF
cdr3_nt: TGCGCCAGCAGCTTGGACAATGCGAACACTGAAGCTTTCTTT

v_call: TRBV2
j_call: TRBJ2-1
clone_size: .
cdr3_length: 14
d_call: .
cdr3_aa: CASSETRGGNEQFF
cdr3_nt: TGTGCCAGCAGTGAAACGAGGGGGGGCAATGAGCAGTTCTTC

v_call: TRBV6-5
j_call: TRBJ2-3
clone_size: .
cdr3_length: 14
d_call: TRBD2
cdr3_aa: CASSYGLATDTQYF
cdr3_nt: TGTGCCAGCAGTTATGGACTAGCTACAGATACGCAGTATTTT

v_call: TRBV3-1/TRBV3-2
j_call: TRBJ1-2
clone_size: .
cdr3_length: 13
d_call: .
cdr3_aa: CASSRQSESGYTF
cdr3_nt: TGTGCCAGCAGCAGACAGTCTGAGAGCGGCTACACCTTC

v_call: TRBV19
j_call: TRBJ2-7
clone_size: .
cdr3_length: 16
d_call: TRBD2
cdr3_aa: CASSVATGLASYEQYF
cdr3_nt: TGTGCCAGTAGTGTTGCGACGGGACTAGCGTCCTACGAGCAGTACTTC

v_call: TRBV6-5
j_call: TRBJ2-5
clone_size: .
cdr3_length: 14
d_call: TRBD1
cdr3_aa: CASRGQGAVETQYF
cdr3_nt: TGTGCCAGCAGAGGACAGGGGGCCGTGGAGACCCAGTACTTC

v_call: TRBV3-1/TRBV3-2
j_call: TRBJ1-3
clone_size: .
cdr3_length: 13
d_call: .
cdr3_aa: CASSQNNGNTIYF
cdr3_nt: TGTGCCAGCAGCCAAAACAATGGAAACACCATATATTTT

v_call: TRBV20-1
j_call: TRBJ2-5
clone_size: .
cdr3_length: 11
d_call: .
cdr3_aa: CSAGDTETQYF
cdr3_nt: TGCAGTGCGGGGGACACGGAGACCCAGTACTTC

v_call: TRBV30
j_call: TRBJ1-2
clone_size: .
cdr3_length: 12
d_call: TRBD1
cdr3_aa: CAWNQGVGGYTF
cdr3_nt: TGTGCCTGGAACCAGGGGGTCGGAGGCTACACCTTC

v_call: TRBV19
j_call: TRBJ2-6
clone_size: once
cdr3_length: 20
d_call: .
cdr3_aa: CASSRTQTGEFESGANVLTF
cdr3_nt: TGTGCCAGTAGTAGGACACAAACGGGGGAATTCGAGTCTGGGGCCAACGTCCTGACTTTC

v_call: TRBV7-2
j_call: TRBJ1-1
clone_size: once
cdr3_length: 12
d_call: .
cdr3_aa: CASSPPSPEAFF
cdr3_nt: TGTGCCAGCAGCCCCCCCTCCCCTGAAGCTTTCTTT

v_call: TRBV12-5
j_call: TRBJ1-6
clone_size: .
cdr3_length: 17
d_call: .
cdr3_aa: CASGYGGRAFSLSPLHF
cdr3_nt: TGTGCTAGTGGTTATGGGGGGAGAGCGTTCTCTTTGTCACCCCTCCACTTT

v_call: TRBV30
j_call: TRBJ2-3
clone_size: .
cdr3_length: 14
d_call: .
cdr3_aa: CAWSAPGSTDTQYF
cdr3_nt: TGTGCCTGGAGTGCCCCGGGGAGCACAGATACGCAGTATTTT

v_call: TRBV11-3
j_call: TRBJ2-3
clone_size: once
cdr3_length: 16
d_call: TRBD1
cdr3_aa: CASSSRGTGGLDTQYF
cdr3_nt: TGTGCCAGCAGCTCCCGAGGGACAGGGGGTCTAGATACGCAGTATTTT

v_call: TRBV5-1
j_call: TRBJ1-6
clone_size: .
cdr3_length: 16
d_call: TRBD1
cdr3_aa: CASSPGTGENNSPLHF
cdr3_nt: TGCGCCAGCAGCCCTGGGACAGGGGAAAACAATTCACCCCTCCACTTT

v_call: TRBV7-2
j_call: TRBJ2-3
clone_size: .
cdr3_length: 18
d_call: TRBD2
cdr3_aa: CASSLVGTSGGRTDTQYF
cdr3_nt: TGTGCCAGCAGCTTAGTGGGGACTAGCGGGGGACGCACAGATACGCAGTATTTT

v_call: TRBV28
j_call: TRBJ2-4
clone_size: .
cdr3_length: 13
d_call: TRBD1
cdr3_aa: CASSLQGENIQYF
cdr3_nt: TGTGCCAGCAGTTTACAGGGGGAAAACATTCAGTACTTC

v_call: TRBV12-3/TRBV12-4
j_call: TRBJ1-1
clone_size: .
cdr3_length: 12
d_call: TRBD1
cdr3_aa: CASSPGTGEAFF
cdr3_nt: TGTGCCAGCAGCCCCGGGACAGGGGAAGCTTTCTTT

v_call: TRBV29-1
j_call: TRBJ2-5
clone_size: once
cdr3_length: 14
d_call: TRBD1
cdr3_aa: CTPRDRGLQETQYF
cdr3_nt: TGCACTCCGAGGGACAGGGGGCTGCAAGAGACCCAGTACTTC

v_call: TRBV7-3
j_call: TRBJ2-3
clone_size: .
cdr3_length: 15
d_call: TRBD2
cdr3_aa: CASSLGTSQADTQYF
cdr3_nt: TGTGCCAGCAGCTTAGGGACTAGCCAAGCAGATACGCAGTATTTT

v_call: TRBV11-2
j_call: TRBJ2-4
clone_size: .
cdr3_length: 13
d_call: .
cdr3_aa: CASTPAVRDIQYF
cdr3_nt: TGTGCCAGCACGCCCGCGGTGCGGGACATTCAGTACTTC